The T cell receptor beta chain under discussion was sequenced for a study of T cells after yellow fever vaccination. V lost 0 bases and J 2 bases, leaving 15 bases between the germline ends. The CDR3 has 17 amino acids. CDR1 and CDR2 from the germline V gene are LGHNA and YSLEER. Via MiXCR, TCRdb re-called the 5' RACE reads, giving one row per CDR3 protein. The table lists 400,000 to 650,000 distinct CDR3 sequences, just over 20% of them singletons. This sequence was found in a young man who received the YFV17D yellow fever vaccine. V gene TRBV4-3 combines with J gene TRBJ2-3, with D unclear. The source was PBMCs, collected roughly 23 days after the first yellow fever vaccination. The CDR3 is CASSQDSGLSVTDTQYF. The CDR3 nucleotides are TGCGCCAGCAGCCAAGATTCTGGCTTGAGTGTCACAGATACGCAGTATTTT.